A selection of T cell receptor beta chains follows, all from one sample in a study of blood T cells in healthy people across ages. One entry per CDR3 protein results from TCRdb running MiXCR on the 5' RACE reads. The table lists about 1.8 million distinct CDR3 sequences, around 50% of them singletons. Sequenced: blood. The receptor set was obtained from a woman in her thirties or forties in good health. The CDR3 runs from the conserved cysteine through the conserved F or W. D genes are given only for firm matches. For some rows the clone size is stated as once, few or many, or as a class when expanded; others skip it.

v_call: TRBV28
j_call: TRBJ1-5
clone_size: NA
d_call: NA
cdr3_aa: CASSTDNRALPFYSNQPQHF
cdr3_nt: TGTGCCAGCAGTACAGATAATAGGGCCTTGCCTTTTTATAGCAATCAGCCCCAGCATTTT

v_call: TRBV2
j_call: TRBJ2-1
clone_size: NA
d_call: TRBD2
cdr3_aa: CATIAGENEQFF
cdr3_nt: TGTGCCACTATAGCGGGGGAGAATGAGCAGTTCTTC

v_call: TRBV20-1
j_call: TRBJ2-1
clone_size: few
d_call: TRBD1
cdr3_aa: CSAPPLRTGGYNEQFF
cdr3_nt: TGCAGTGCACCCCCCTTGCGGACAGGGGGTTACAATGAGCAGTTCTTC

v_call: TRBV29-1
j_call: TRBJ1-2
clone_size: few
d_call: NA
cdr3_aa: CSAKDPRLANYGYTF
cdr3_nt: TGCAGCGCCAAGGACCCTCGTCTCGCTAACTATGGCTACACCTTC

v_call: TRBV12-3/TRBV12-4
j_call: TRBJ2-1
clone_size: NA
d_call: NA
cdr3_aa: CASSLCGTARGGNEQFF
cdr3_nt: TGTGCCAGCAGTTTATGCGGGACAGCCAGAGGTGGTAATGAGCAGTTCTTC

v_call: TRBV29-1
j_call: TRBJ1-4
clone_size: few
d_call: NA
cdr3_aa: CSVQGGGRGNEKLFF
cdr3_nt: TGCAGCGTTCAGGGCGGGGGACGGGGGAATGAAAAACTGTTTTTT

v_call: TRBV2
j_call: TRBJ2-7
clone_size: many
d_call: NA
cdr3_aa: CATIGDTTYEQYF
cdr3_nt: TGTGCCACCATAGGGGACACCACCTACGAGCAGTACTTC

v_call: TRBV5-6
j_call: TRBJ2-1
clone_size: NA
d_call: TRBD1
cdr3_aa: CASTPDRGHGDEQFF
cdr3_nt: TGTGCCAGCACCCCCGACAGGGGGCACGGGGATGAGCAGTTCTTC

v_call: TRBV6-5
j_call: TRBJ1-1
clone_size: few
d_call: NA
cdr3_aa: CASSYADGEAFF
cdr3_nt: TGTGCCAGCAGTTACGCCGACGGGGAAGCTTTCTTT

v_call: TRBV6-5
j_call: TRBJ1-5
clone_size: NA
d_call: TRBD1
cdr3_aa: CASSYSAGGRQPQHF
cdr3_nt: TGTGCCAGCAGTTACTCGGCAGGGGGCCGTCAGCCCCAGCATTTT

v_call: TRBV12-3/TRBV12-4
j_call: TRBJ2-5
clone_size: NA
d_call: NA
cdr3_aa: CASSPGPRQETQYF
cdr3_nt: TGTGCCAGCAGTCCCGGGCCCCGGCAAGAGACCCAGTACTTC

v_call: TRBV29-1
j_call: TRBJ1-2
clone_size: NA
d_call: TRBD1
cdr3_aa: CSGQGGTDGYTF
cdr3_nt: TGCAGCGGACAGGGGGGTACCGATGGCTACACCTTC

v_call: TRBV20-1
j_call: TRBJ1-5
clone_size: once
d_call: TRBD1
cdr3_aa: CSANVNRGLGISSNQPQHF
cdr3_nt: TGCAGTGCTAACGTAAACAGGGGGCTGGGGATTAGTAGCAATCAGCCCCAGCATTTT

v_call: TRBV20-1
j_call: TRBJ2-3
clone_size: NA
d_call: NA
cdr3_aa: CSANAGWSDTQYF
cdr3_nt: TGCAGTGCGAACGCTGGATGGTCAGATACGCAGTATTTT

v_call: TRBV18
j_call: TRBJ2-5
clone_size: NA
d_call: NA
cdr3_aa: CASSPTSKETQYF
cdr3_nt: TGTGCCAGCTCACCGACATCGAAAGAGACCCAGTACTTC

v_call: TRBV5-1
j_call: TRBJ2-1
clone_size: NA
d_call: TRBD1
cdr3_aa: CASSRQGVSYNEQFF
cdr3_nt: TGCGCCAGCAGCCGACAGGGGGTGTCCTACAATGAGCAGTTCTTC

v_call: TRBV6-2/TRBV6-3
j_call: TRBJ2-7
clone_size: few
d_call: NA
cdr3_aa: CASSTETVSYEQYF
cdr3_nt: TGTGCCAGCAGTACAGAGACTGTATCCTACGAGCAGTACTTC

v_call: TRBV24-1
j_call: TRBJ1-1
clone_size: NA
d_call: NA
cdr3_aa: CATSDSQRAEAFF
cdr3_nt: TGTGCCACCAGTGATTCCCAAAGGGCTGAAGCTTTCTTT

v_call: TRBV6-2/TRBV6-3
j_call: TRBJ1-6
clone_size: NA
d_call: TRBD1
cdr3_aa: CASSAMDRDFAPLHF
cdr3_nt: TGTGCCAGCAGCGCGATGGACAGGGATTTCGCACCCCTCCACTTT

v_call: TRBV4-3
j_call: TRBJ2-3
clone_size: NA
d_call: NA
cdr3_aa: CASSQTIGSTDTQYF
cdr3_nt: TGCGCCAGCAGCCAGACTATTGGGTCCACAGATACGCAGTATTTT

v_call: TRBV10-3
j_call: TRBJ2-6
clone_size: NA
d_call: NA
cdr3_aa: CAISEIYSGVSGANVLTF
cdr3_nt: TGTGCCATCAGTGAAATATATTCGGGGGTCTCTGGGGCCAACGTCCTGACTTTC

v_call: TRBV20-1
j_call: TRBJ1-1
clone_size: NA
d_call: TRBD1
cdr3_aa: CSARDWSRGQGNTEAFF
cdr3_nt: TGCAGTGCTAGAGATTGGTCTCGTGGACAGGGAAACACTGAAGCTTTCTTT

v_call: TRBV6-5
j_call: TRBJ2-2
clone_size: NA
d_call: NA
cdr3_aa: CASRLTSGDANTGELFF
cdr3_nt: TGTGCCAGCAGGTTAACCTCGGGGGACGCGAACACCGGGGAGCTGTTTTTT

v_call: TRBV6-2/TRBV6-3
j_call: TRBJ1-2
clone_size: NA
d_call: NA
cdr3_aa: CASSSSNGYTF
cdr3_nt: TGTGCCAGCAGTTCTAGTAATGGCTACACCTTC

v_call: TRBV5-1
j_call: TRBJ2-6
clone_size: NA
d_call: TRBD1
cdr3_aa: CASSLDRDLPAVTF
cdr3_nt: TGCGCCAGCAGCCTTGACAGGGACCTACCGGCGGTGACTTTC

v_call: TRBV4-2
j_call: TRBJ2-1
clone_size: NA
d_call: NA
cdr3_aa: CASSQDLGTRSSYNEQFF
cdr3_nt: TGTGCCAGCAGCCAAGACCTGGGGACCCGGAGCTCCTACAATGAGCAGTTCTTC

v_call: TRBV29-1
j_call: TRBJ1-4
clone_size: few
d_call: NA
cdr3_aa: CSGRYNEKLFF
cdr3_nt: TGCAGCGGAAGGTATAATGAAAAACTGTTTTTT

v_call: TRBV4-3
j_call: TRBJ2-6
clone_size: few
d_call: TRBD2
cdr3_aa: CASSQDAAGGANVLTF
cdr3_nt: TGCGCCAGCAGCCAAGATGCAGCGGGAGGGGCCAACGTCCTGACTTTC

v_call: TRBV5-4
j_call: TRBJ2-4
clone_size: NA
d_call: NA
cdr3_aa: CASSLTMTFPGSKNIQYF
cdr3_nt: TGTGCCAGCAGCTTGACGATGACATTCCCGGGATCGAAAAACATTCAGTACTTC

v_call: TRBV4-3
j_call: TRBJ2-7
clone_size: NA
d_call: TRBD2
cdr3_aa: CASSQGGGAAYEQYF
cdr3_nt: TGCGCCAGCAGCCAAGGCGGGGGGGCCGCCTACGAGCAGTACTTC

v_call: TRBV29-1
j_call: TRBJ1-1
clone_size: NA
d_call: TRBD1
cdr3_aa: CSVEEPGGLNTEAFF
cdr3_nt: TGCAGCGTTGAAGAACCAGGGGGCCTGAACACTGAAGCTTTCTTT

v_call: TRBV4-3
j_call: TRBJ2-1
clone_size: NA
d_call: NA
cdr3_aa: CASSLPGFANEQFF
cdr3_nt: TGCGCCAGCAGCCTACCAGGGTTCGCTAATGAGCAGTTCTTC

v_call: TRBV14
j_call: TRBJ2-5
clone_size: once
d_call: NA
cdr3_aa: CASSQDRGSPSQYF
cdr3_nt: TGTGCCAGCAGCCAAGATCGTGGCAGTCCTTCCCAGTACTTC

v_call: TRBV6-6
j_call: TRBJ2-1
clone_size: NA
d_call: NA
cdr3_aa: CATAGGVDQFF
cdr3_nt: TGTGCCACGGCAGGGGGGGTCGACCAGTTCTTC

v_call: TRBV7-9
j_call: TRBJ2-5
clone_size: NA
d_call: NA
cdr3_aa: CASSITGFQYF
cdr3_nt: TGTGCCAGCAGCATTACAGGATTCCAGTACTTC

v_call: TRBV20-1
j_call: TRBJ2-4
clone_size: few
d_call: TRBD1
cdr3_aa: CSARGTGSKNIQYF
cdr3_nt: TGCAGTGCTAGAGGGACAGGATCCAAAAACATTCAGTACTTC

v_call: TRBV7-9
j_call: TRBJ2-1
clone_size: few
d_call: TRBD1
cdr3_aa: CASSPRTGTTYNEQFF
cdr3_nt: TGTGCCAGCAGCCCGAGGACAGGGACGACCTACAATGAGCAGTTCTTC

v_call: TRBV24-1
j_call: TRBJ1-5
clone_size: NA
d_call: TRBD1
cdr3_aa: CATGGTVSNQPQHF
cdr3_nt: TGTGCCACCGGCGGGACAGTTAGCAATCAGCCCCAGCATTTT

v_call: TRBV7-9
j_call: TRBJ2-5
clone_size: few
d_call: TRBD1
cdr3_aa: CASSPTGVLQETQYF
cdr3_nt: TGTGCCAGCAGTCCCACAGGGGTCCTCCAAGAGACCCAGTACTTC

v_call: TRBV3-1
j_call: TRBJ2-7
clone_size: NA
d_call: TRBD1
cdr3_aa: CASGPQTGYEQYF
cdr3_nt: TGTGCCAGCGGTCCACAGACAGGGTACGAGCAGTACTTC

v_call: TRBV27
j_call: TRBJ2-7
clone_size: few
d_call: NA
cdr3_aa: CASSSRGGAYEQYF
cdr3_nt: TGTGCCAGCAGTTCCCGAGGGGGGGCCTACGAGCAGTACTTC